Each of the 27 T cell receptor beta chains below was sequenced from the same sample in a study of tissue T cells after allogeneic stem cell transplantation. Time point here: mouse harvest day 14 after allogeneic transplant. The graft held 10^6 splenic CD5+ T cells and 10^7 T-cell-depleted bone marrow cells. TCRdb keeps only in-frame clones here, not all; method: immunoSEQ multiplex PCR. This sample has fewer than 3,500 clones, with under 60% found just once. Sample: lymph node tissue. The receptors stem from a female BALB/c mouse given C57BL/6 T cells with graft-versus-host disease after an allogeneic hematopoietic cell transplant.

This clone was counted only a few times. Gene names are mouse gene names. CDR3: CAWSLNTLYAEQFF. CDR3 DNA, as far as it was read: TGTGCCTGGAGTCTAAACACCCTTTATGCTGAGCAGTTC. The chain links TRBV31 to TRBJ2-1; D not certain. The read ends 1 residue before the CDR3 terminus; that terminus is restored from the germline J gene. Trimming left V 0 bases short and J 4 bases short, with 10 bases between. The CDR3 sequence is 14 residues long. The germline gives CDR1 GKSSPN, CDR2 SITVG.

The sample holds a few counts of this clone. Gene names and germline match the mouse. Sequencing ends 1 residue short of the CDR3 end; the germline J gene provides the rest. The gene calls are TRBV20 and TRBJ2-4; D is ambiguous. The V end lost 1 base, the J end lost 0 bases, and 8 bases lay between the germline ends. The CDR3 spans 14 residues. Germline CDR1 GFQATS, CDR2 STVNSAI. The DNA read from the CDR3 is TGTGGTGCTAGGGGGGGAGGGAGTCAAAACACCTTGTAC. Amino acids: CGARGGGSQNTLY. The whole CDR3 protein reads CGARGGGSQNTLYF.

In its sample, this clone is large. The genes and germline here are from mouse. Partial CDR3 DNA: TGTGCTAGCAGTGGAGGGCCGGCAGAAACGCTGTAT. Its protein product is CASSGGPAETLY. The full CDR3 protein reads CASSGGPAETLYF. The V call is TRBV17, the J call TRBJ2-3; no firm D call. The read ends 1 residue shy of where the CDR3 ends; the end is completed using the germline J gene. CDR1 MNHDT and CDR2 YYDKIL come from the germline V gene. Between the trimmed V and J ends, which lost 5 bases and 3 bases, there was a span of 9 bases. This CDR3 spans 13 amino acids. The full variable domain, in which reference TRBV17 and TRBJ2-3 provide the parts outside the CDR3, is DTTVKQNPRYKLARVGKPVNLICSQTMNHDTMYWYQKKPNQAPKLLLFYYDKILNREADTFEKFQSSRPNNSFCSLYIGSAGLEYSAMYLCASSGGPAETLYFGSGTRLTVL.

This clone has just a few counts. The genes and germline here are from mouse. The read is 1 residue too short to cover the CDR3 end, so that end is filled in from the germline J gene. The chain recombines TRBV29 with TRBJ1-4; no clear D. V gave up 7 bases and J gave up 3 bases, with 6 bases separating them. The CDR3 is 12 amino acids. Germline V gene data show CDR1 as MSHET and CDR2 as SYDVDS. The part of the CDR3 DNA that was read is TGTGCTAGCAAAACAGCCAACGAAAGATTATTT. It encodes CASKTANERLF. The CDR3 reads in full as CASKTANERLFF.

This clone occurred once. The listed genes are named as in mouse. The missing CDR3 end, 1 residue past where the read stops, is filled in from the germline J gene. The chain combines TRBV13-2 with TRBJ1-3; no reliable D call. The CDR3 extends over 14 amino acids. CDR1 NNHNN and CDR2 SYGAGS come from the germline V gene (reference sequence). V lost 0 bases to trimming and J lost 0 bases, with 4 bases between them. CDR3 residues: CASGDVNSGNTLYF. The sequenced CDR3 bases are TGTGCCAGCGGTGATGTTAATTCTGGAAATACGCTCTAT.

A note on this clone: All gene names here are mouse names. Sequencing ends 1 residue short of the CDR3 end; the germline J gene provides the rest. This chain uses TRBV12-1 with TRBJ2-3; possibly TRBD1 for D (6 bases). This CDR3 region has 13 residues. Trimming took off 0 bases at V and 3 bases at J, with 6 bases between the two ends. The germline CDR1 and CDR2 sequences are SGHSN and HYEKVE. CDR3 protein: CASSLTGAETLYF. CDR3 DNA, as far as it was read: TGTGCCAGCTCTCTCACAGGGGCAGAAACGCTGTAT.

In this sample, this clone turned up a few times. Gene names and germline match the mouse. The read ends 1 residue shy of where the CDR3 ends; the end is completed using the germline J gene. V and J are TRBV13-3 and TRBJ2-5; D possibly corresponds to TRBD2 (7 bases). V lost 0 bases to trimming and J lost 6 bases, with 11 bases between them. Germline CDR1 is NNHDY and CDR2 is SYVADS. The CDR3 is 14 residues long. The CDR3 bases that were read are TGTGCCAGCAGTGATGGGGGGGCGGGTGACACCCAGTAC. This gives the protein CASSDGGAGDTQY. The CDR3 as a whole reads CASSDGGAGDTQYF.

As to this clone: The germline and genes are mouse ones. The DNA ends 1 residue before the CDR3 does, and the rest of the CDR3 is filled in from the germline J gene. V gene TRBV1 combines with J gene TRBJ2-4, with D perhaps matching TRBD2 (5 bases). Trimming shortened V by 8 bases and J by 0 bases, and 9 bases separated the two germline ends. The CDR3 is made up of 13 amino acids. The germline gives CDR1 NSQYPW, CDR2 LRSPGD (reference sequence). The CDR3 here is CTCLLASQNTLYF. The sequenced part of the CDR3 DNA is TGCACCTGCCTACTGGCGAGTCAAAACACCTTGTAC.

In this sample, this clone turned up a few times. The gene names here belong to mouse. The CDR3 end falls 1 residue outside the read, so it is completed with the germline J gene. The chain joins TRBV26 to TRBJ1-3; D is unclear. The germline V gene has CDR1 KGHPV and CDR2 FQNQEV (reference sequence). CDR3 length: 14 residues. Trimming took off 4 bases at V and 0 bases at J, with 7 bases between the two ends. CDR3 bases read: TGTGCCAGCAGTCGAGAGGGTTCTGGAAATACGCTCTAT. Its protein is CASSREGSGNTLY. The whole CDR3 sequence is CASSREGSGNTLYF.

This clone was observed a handful of times. The germline and genes are mouse ones. The read ends 1 residue early relative to the CDR3; the germline J gene fills the gap. The chain recombines TRBV12-1 with TRBJ1-2; 10 bases are shared with TRBD1. The CDR3 is made up of 14 amino acids. Trimming took 2 bases from V and 2 from J; bases not matched to a gene: 1. Germline CDR1 and CDR2: SGHSN and HYEKVE. The CDR3 loop reads CASSPGQGNSDYTF. Partial CDR3 DNA: TGTGCCAGCTCTCCGGGACAGGGGAACTCCGACTACACC. Full variable domain (remainder filled in from reference TRBV12-1 and TRBJ1-2): DSGVVQSPRHIIKEKGGRSVLTCIPISGHSNVVWYQQTLGKELKFLIQHYEKVERDKGFLPSRFSVQQFDDYHSEMNMSALELEDSAMYFCASSPGQGNSDYTFGSGTRLLVI.

This clone was seen more than once but under ten times. Genes and germline come from the mouse. Read data end 1 residue before the CDR3 end; the end is taken from the germline J gene. The rearrangement links TRBV15 to TRBJ1-3; D is undetermined. Germline CDR1 SGHND, CDR2 FRSKSL. The CDR3 is 13 residues long. The V end lost 3 bases, the J end lost 0 bases, and 3 bases lay between the germline ends. The CDR3 reads CASSFTSGNTLYF. CDR3 DNA (partial): TGTGCCAGCAGTTTCACTTCTGGAAATACGCTCTAT. The variable domain in full, with the rest retrieved from reference TRBV15 and TRBJ1-3, is DAGVTQTPRHEVAEKGQTIILKCEPVSGHNDLFWYRQTKIQGLELLSYFRSKSLMEDGGAFKDRFKAEMLNSSFSTLKIQPTEPKDSAVYLCASSFTSGNTLYFGEGSRLIVV.

Concerning this clone itself: Mouse names are used for the genes. Read coverage stops 1 residue before the CDR3 terminus; the germline J gene supplies the remainder. The chain carries TRBV13-1 and TRBJ1-1; D unclear. The V end lost 3 bases, the J end lost 0 bases, and 6 bases lay between the germline ends. The V gene's germline CDR1 is NSHNY and CDR2 SYGAGN. This CDR3 is built from 13 residues. The CDR3 DNA, read in part, is TGTGCCAGCAGTGCGGGTGCAAACACAGAAGTCTTC. This codes for CASSAGANTEVF. The whole CDR3 protein reads CASSAGANTEVFF.

Details on this clone: Gene names are the mouse ones. CDR3 DNA (partial): TGTGCCAGCAGTATAAAGAACACAGAAGTCTTC. Translated, it gives CASSIKNTEVF. The entire CDR3 sequence reads CASSIKNTEVFF. V gene TRBV19 combines with J gene TRBJ1-1; D gene unclear. With the read ending 1 residue before the CDR3 end, the germline J gene is used to fill in that end. Germline CDR1 and CDR2: FNHDT and SITEND (reference sequence). The CDR3 spans 12 residues. V was pared by 1 base and J by 0 bases, with 1 base between.

Sample share makes this clone large. Germline and genes: mouse. The CDR3 is cut off 1 residue early in the read; its end comes from the germline J gene. V gene TRBV26 combines with J gene TRBJ1-1; TRBD1 matches 9 bases. Germline V gives CDR1 KGHPV, CDR2 FQNQEV (reference sequence). The CDR3 length is 13 residues. The trim removed 3 bases at V and 6 bases at J, leaving 2 bases unmatched. The CDR3 spells CASSLTGGAEVFF. CDR3 DNA (partial): TGTGCCAGCAGTCTCACAGGGGGCGCAGAAGTCTTC.

On this clone itself: Gene names and germline match the mouse. This CDR3 reads CASGAGTGTNTLYF. The sequenced part of the CDR3 DNA is TGTGCCAGCGGTGCCGGGACAGGGACAAACACCTTGTAC. The chain is built from TRBV13-2 and TRBJ2-4; 9 nucleotides line up with TRBD1. Read sequence stops 1 residue before the CDR3 end, and the germline J gene provides the missing end. The trim removed 3 bases at V and 5 bases at J, leaving 4 bases unmatched. The length of the CDR3 is 14 residues. Germline loops: CDR1 NNHNN, CDR2 SYGAGS (reference sequence).

This clone ranks as medium-sized. The genes are named according to mouse. The read ends 1 residue shy of where the CDR3 ends; the end is completed using the germline J gene. This chain connects TRBV12-1 to TRBJ2-7; D might be TRBD2 (6 bases). The length of the CDR3 is 12 residues. The V gene lost 0 bases and the J gene lost 6 bases, with 8 bases spanning the gap. CDR1 and CDR2 from the germline V gene are SGHSN and HYEKVE. The CDR3 bases that were read are TGTGCCAGCTCTCTCGTGGGGGTTGAACAGTAC. Its protein is CASSLVGVEQY. The whole CDR3 sequence reads CASSLVGVEQYF.

Judged by abundance, this clone is medium-sized (0.01 to 0.1%). Genes and germline are mouse. The CDR3 goes on 1 residue after the read ends, and that part is filled in from the germline J gene. The V and J genes are TRBV15 and TRBJ1-1, with no clear D. Trimming removed 5 bases at V and 4 bases at J, with 8 bases between. The CDR3 extends over 12 amino acids. Germline lookup yields CDR1 SGHND and CDR2 FRSKSL. The CDR3 protein is CASSRDITEVFF. Incomplete CDR3 DNA: TGTGCCAGCAGTCGGGATATCACAGAAGTCTTC. The complete variable domain, with remaining parts taken from reference TRBV15 and TRBJ1-1, reads DAGVTQTPRHEVAEKGQTIILKCEPVSGHNDLFWYRQTKIQGLELLSYFRSKSLMEDGGAFKDRFKAEMLNSSFSTLKIQPTEPKDSAVYLCASSRDITEVFFGKGTRLTVV.

This clone has just one count. Each gene name is a mouse one. The read ends 1 residue before the CDR3 terminus; that terminus is restored from the germline J gene. The gene calls are TRBV26 and TRBJ2-4, with D possibly matching TRBD1 (6 bases). The germline V and J ends were trimmed by 2 bases and 5 bases, with 11 bases remaining between them. This CDR3 has 14 amino acids. Germline V gives CDR1 KGHPV, CDR2 FQNQEV (reference sequence). The DNA read from the CDR3 is TGTGCCAGCAGTCTGCTAGGGGGTCGAAACACCTTGTAC. Translation: CASSLLGGRNTLY. The entire CDR3 sequence reads CASSLLGGRNTLYF.

Notes on this clone: Gene names are mouse gene names. The read finishes 1 residue shy of the CDR3 end, and the germline J gene is used to complete it. This sequence joins TRBV26 and TRBJ1-1, with TRBD1 matching 7 bases. CDR3 size: 12 residues. J gave up 4 bases and V 6 bases, and 2 bases lay outside the gene matches. The germline CDR1 and CDR2 sequences are KGHPV and FQNQEV (reference sequence). The CDR3 here is CASSRDSTEVFF. The covered CDR3 bases are TGTGCCAGCAGCCGGGACAGCACAGAAGTCTTC.

Remarks on this clone: It is likely a read error: a sequence one base away is far more abundant. Mouse gene names and germline throughout. The CDR3 extends 1 residue past the end of the read, so its final part is completed from the germline J gene. This chain connects TRBV16 to TRBJ2-7; the match to TRBD2 covers 7 bases. The germline V gene encodes CDR1 SGHSA and CDR2 FRNQAP. The CDR3 is 13 amino acids. Partial CDR3 DNA: TGTGCACGCAGCTTCCTCCACTGGGGTGAACAGTAC. It translates to CARSFLHWGEQY. The entire CDR3 is CARSFLHWGEQYF.

Concerning this clone itself: Germline and genes here are mouse. The read terminates 1 residue ahead of where the CDR3 ends, so the germline J gene completes it. The V call is TRBV19, the J call TRBJ2-5; 8 bases align to TRBD2. The length of the CDR3 is 14 residues. Germline-derived CDR1 and CDR2 are FNHDT and SITEND (reference sequence). Trimming removed 7 bases from V and 3 bases from J; junction bases left unmatched: 7. CDR3 bases read: TGTGCCAGCTGGGGGGGGCGCGGGCAAGACACCCAGTAC. As protein: CASWGGRGQDTQY. From start to end, the CDR3 is CASWGGRGQDTQYF.

This clone has only a few counts. The gene names here belong to mouse. The missing CDR3 end, 1 residue past where the read stops, is filled in from the germline J gene. The J gene is TRBJ2-7, the V gene TRBV26; D is tentatively TRBD1 or TRBD2 (5 bases each). The germline V gene encodes CDR1 KGHPV and CDR2 FQNQEV (reference sequence). The CDR3 has 12 residues. Trimming took 0 bases from V and 5 from J, leaving 5 bases between them. CDR3 amino acids: CASSLSGDEQYF. Incomplete CDR3 DNA: TGTGCCAGCAGTCTGTCGGGGGATGAACAGTAC.

Details on this clone: Gene names follow the mouse nomenclature. The observed sequence ends 1 residue before the CDR3 terminus, with the missing tail filled in from the germline J gene. This chain connects TRBV5 to TRBJ1-4, with 9 bases matching TRBD1. There are 14 residues in the CDR3. Germline loops: CDR1 LGHNA, CDR2 YNLKQL (reference sequence). V dropped 3 bases and J dropped 4; count of bases not matched to a gene: 0. This chain's CDR3 is CASSQDRGNERLFF. The DNA read from the CDR3 is TGTGCCAGCAGCCAGGACAGGGGCAACGAAAGATTATTT.

To note about this clone: Genes and germline come from the mouse. The CDR3 end is not reached by the read, which stops 1 residue before it; the germline J gene fills it in. The chain couples TRBV13-1 to TRBJ2-7; D remains ambiguous. From germline, CDR1 is NSHNY and CDR2 SYGAGN. V was shortened by 7 bases and J by 7 bases, with 9 bases between the two germline ends. The CDR3 length is 10 residues. The sequenced part of the CDR3 DNA is TGTGCCAGCGGTGGGAGAGAACAGTAC. This encodes CASGGREQY. In full, the CDR3 is CASGGREQYF.

This clone was counted only a few times. Genes and germline come from the mouse. Coverage ceases 1 residue before the CDR3 finishes, and the germline J gene fills in the end. The chain employs TRBV4 and TRBJ2-1, with 9 bases aligning to TRBD2. Germline CDR1 is LGHDT and CDR2 is YNNKQL (reference sequence). Losses at the gene ends were 8 bases for V and 6 bases for J; bases not matched to a gene: 8. The CDR3 is 14 residues long. The CDR3 here is CASYNWGEGAEQFF. The sequenced part of the CDR3 DNA is TGTGCCAGCTATAACTGGGGGGAGGGTGCTGAGCAGTTC.

About this clone: Each gene name is a mouse one. The CDR3 end lies 1 residue beyond the end of the read and is filled in from the germline J gene. The chain links TRBV2 to TRBJ1-6, with D perhaps TRBD1 (5 bases). TRBJ1-6 belongs to the ORF category, with a function that is uncertain. V was clipped by 0 bases and J by 8 bases, with 8 bases between them. The germline V gene has CDR1 LGHNA and CDR2 YSYQKL. The CDR3 is 14 amino acids. The CDR3 sequence is CASSQDEGYSPLYF. The part of the CDR3 DNA that was read is TGTGCCAGCAGCCAAGATGAGGGGTATTCGCCCCTCTAC.

As concerns this clone: Genes and germline are mouse. Read sequence stops 1 residue before the CDR3 end, and the germline J gene provides the missing end. The gene calls are TRBV14 and TRBJ2-2; tentatively, D is TRBD1 (5 bases). V was clipped by 2 bases and J by 5 bases, with 10 bases between them. This CDR3 is built from 14 residues. Looked up from germline, CDR1 is SGHDT and CDR2 is FRDEAV. CDR3 sequence reads: CASSFPRQTGQLYF. Incomplete CDR3 DNA: TGTGCCAGCAGTTTTCCCCGACAGACCGGGCAGCTCTAC.